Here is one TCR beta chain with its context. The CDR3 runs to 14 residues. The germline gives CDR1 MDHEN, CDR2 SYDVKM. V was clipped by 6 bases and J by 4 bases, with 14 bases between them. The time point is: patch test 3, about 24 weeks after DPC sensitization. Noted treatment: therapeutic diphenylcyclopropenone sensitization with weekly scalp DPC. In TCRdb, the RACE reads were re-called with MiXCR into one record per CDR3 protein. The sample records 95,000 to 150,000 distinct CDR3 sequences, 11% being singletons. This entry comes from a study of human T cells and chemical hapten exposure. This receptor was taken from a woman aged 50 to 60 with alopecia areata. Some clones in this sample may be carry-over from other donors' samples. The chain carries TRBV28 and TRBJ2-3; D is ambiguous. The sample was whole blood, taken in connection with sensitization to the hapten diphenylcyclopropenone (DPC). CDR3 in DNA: TGTGCCAGCAGCCAAGTTGTGTGGTCAGATACGCAGTATTTT. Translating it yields CASSQVVWSDTQYF. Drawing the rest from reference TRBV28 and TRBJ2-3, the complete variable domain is DVKVTQSSRYLVKRTGEKVFLECVQDMDHENMFWYRQDPGLGLRLIYFSYDVKMKEKGDIPEGYSVSREKKERFSLILESASTNQTSMYLCASSQVVWSDTQYFGPGTRLTVL.